The present TCR beta chain was sequenced within a study of T cells in Graves' hyperthyroidism and ophthalmopathy. Trimming removed 1 base at V and 0 bases at J, with 7 bases between. CDR1 is MNHNS and CDR2 is SASEGT in the germline V gene. The CDR3 covers 14 residues. The CDR3 regions of TCR beta were amplified from RNA transcripts. RT-PCR in the first round (using the HTBI primer set) targeted the TCR CDR3. TCRdb passed the multiplex PCR reads through MiXCR, listing each CDR3 protein once. The sample holds some 700,000 distinct CDR3 sequences, roughly 17% seen once. The definition of stable Graves' hyperthyroidism was no ophthalmopathy progression within 18 months. This clonotype appeared many times.

The sample was blood. The chain combines TRBV6-1 with TRBJ2-7; D may be TRBD2 (6 bases). The source is a man in his forties or fifties with Graves' hyperthyroidism. The DNA for the CDR3 is TGTGCCAGCAGTGAAGGGAGGGTCTCCTACGAGCAGTACTTC. Translation: CASSEGRVSYEQYF.